The clone carrying this T cell receptor (beta chain) was detected many times. Its antigen remains unidentified. The read halts 3 residues ahead of the CDR3 end, with the missing end drawn from the germline J gene. Sequencing input was equivalent genomic DNA from CVID and controls. Assay: immunoSEQ multiplex PCR; the TCRdb copy retains only in-frame clones and omits some. Listed for the sample are about 59,000 clones, none seen a single time. The entry originates in a study of T cell clonality in common variable immunodeficiency. The study, taken as a whole, reports: T cell subpopulation sequencing would be needed to explain CVID clonality. Reportedly, TCR beta sequences from common variable immunodeficiency showed fewer deletions and N-nucleotide insertions. Fewer TCRbeta clones were shared among CVID subjects than controls.

This CDR3 has 14 amino acids. Between the trimmed V and J ends, which lost 5 bases and 7 bases, there was a span of 14 bases. Germline-derived CDR1 and CDR2 are SGHTA and FQGNSA. The V call is TRBV7-2, the J call TRBJ2-2, with D possibly matching TRBD1 (7 bases). The TCR sequence derives from a person aged 18 to 70 in good health. The material sequenced was peripheral blood mononuclear cells. Incomplete CDR3 DNA: TGTGCCAGCAGCAGGACCAGGGGGGTCGGGGAG. Encoded protein: CASSRTRGVGE. The complete CDR3 sequence is CASSRTRGVGELFF.